Following are 20 T cell receptor beta chains from one sample sequenced in a study of blood T cells in healthy people across ages. Sample-barcoded 5' priming and a J-beta primer mix drove a second PCR of roughly 6 to 12 cycles. MiXCR, applied by TCRdb to the 5' RACE reads, yields one record per CDR3 protein. The table shows under 1,100,000 distinct CDR3 sequences, with around 25% occurring only once. These data also formed part of another study, on T cells of mothers and their children.

Sequenced sample: blood. These receptors were taken from a girl aged 2-10 years in good health.

The chain is built from TRBV7-9 and TRBJ2-1; TRBD2 matches 12 bases. This CDR3 has 15 residues. Trimming cost V 5 bases and J 9 bases; bases outside gene matches: 8. From germline, CDR1 is SEHNR and CDR2 FQNEAQ (reference sequence). The CDR3 region is CASSPPGLAGREQFF. The CDR3 nucleotides read TGTGCCAGCAGCCCGCCGGGACTAGCGGGCCGTGAGCAGTTCTTC. Combining the CDR3 with reference TRBV7-9 and TRBJ2-1 gives the whole variable domain DTGVSQNPRHKITKRGQNVTFRCDPISEHNRLYWYRQTLGQGPEFLTYFQNEAQLEKSRLLSDRFSAERPKGSFSTLEIQRTEQGDSAMYLCASSPPGLAGREQFFGPGTRLTVL.

This clonotype was seen a handful of times. The rearrangement links TRBV20-1 to TRBJ2-5; maybe TRBD2 (5 bases). The length of the CDR3 is 13 residues. V lost 6 bases to trimming and J lost 4 bases, with 15 bases between them. The V gene's germline CDR1 is DFQATT and CDR2 SNEGSKA (reference sequence). Here the CDR3 reads CSARSPGIETQYF. The CDR3 DNA reads as TGCAGTGCCCGATCGCCGGGGATAGAGACCCAGTACTTC.

With regard to this clonotype: The junction differs from germline at one of its ends, possibly a read error. The chain couples TRBV20-1 to TRBJ2-2; 7 nucleotides align to TRBD1. The CDR3 contains 14 residues. Germline CDR1 is DFQATT and CDR2 is SNEGSKA (reference sequence). CDR3 sequence (DNA): TGCAGTGCGAGAGATCTAAGGGGGCGAGGGGAGCTGTTTTTT. As protein: CSARDLRGRGELFF.

The genes are TRBV6-2 or TRBV6-3 and TRBJ2-7; TRBD2 aligns across 8 bases. This CDR3 spans 14 amino acids. The ends lost 5 bases at V and 5 bases at J; junction bases unmatched: 8. Germline lookup yields CDR1 MNHEY and CDR2 SVGEGT. The CDR3 here is CASSNGLAPHEQYF. The CDR3 region has the DNA TGTGCCAGCAGTAACGGACTAGCCCCCCACGAGCAGTACTTC.

J is TRBJ2-3 and V is TRBV7-8; a weak D match, TRBD1 (6 bases). V lost 5 bases and J 0 bases, leaving 21 bases between the germline ends. Germline CDR1 SGHVS, CDR2 FQNEAQ. This CDR3 is 18 amino acids long. CDR3 region: CASSPYRVLIGSTDTQYF. The CDR3 region has the DNA TGTGCCAGCAGCCCCTACAGGGTTCTTATCGGTAGCACAGATACGCAGTATTTT.

In its sample, this clonotype was seen a few times. This chain connects TRBV12-3 or TRBV12-4 to TRBJ2-5, with D perhaps TRBD1 (6 bases). Trimming stripped 6 bases from V and 7 bases from J, with 21 bases between. The CDR3 totals 15 residues. This CDR3 is CASRPRDKAGGTQYF. CDR3 nucleotides: TGTGCCAGCAGACCTCGGGACAAAGCCGGCGGGACCCAGTACTTC.

Only a few counts were recorded for this clonotype. The chain is built from TRBV7-3 and TRBJ2-7, with D unclear. The last part of the DNA fits TRBJ2-1 better; the J call may be wrong. Germline assignment: CDR1 SGHTA and CDR2 FQGTGA. This CDR3 has 15 residues. The CDR3 nucleotides read TGTGCCAGCAGCTTAGTGGCGAGTCCATACAATGAGCAGTTCTTC. Protein sequence: CASSLVASPYNEQFF.

This clonotype was observed a handful of times. The V gene is TRBV6-1, the J gene TRBJ2-1, with 11 bases that match TRBD2. The trim removed 1 base at V and 15 bases at J, leaving 2 bases unmatched. Germline values: CDR1 MNHNS, CDR2 SASEGT. CDR3 length equals 12 residues. CDR3 DNA sequence: TGTGCCAGCAGTGAAGTCACTAGCGGGGGGTTCTTC. As protein: CASSEVTSGGFF.

This chain joins TRBV2 and TRBJ1-5; 8 bases align to TRBD1. Trimming took 4 bases from V and 5 from J; bases not matched to a gene: 13. CDR1 and CDR2 from the germline V gene are SNHLY and FYNNEI. The CDR3 loop spans 17 amino acids. The CDR3, as DNA: TGTGCCAGCAGTGCTGTCTCAGGGGGCGGTAGTTATCAGCCCCAGCATTTT. Translated, it gives CASSAVSGGGSYQPQHF.

The J gene is TRBJ1-1, the V gene TRBV29-1; D uncertain. The CDR3 is 13 residues long. The V and J ends lost 6 bases and 1 base respectively, with 12 bases between them. Germline V gene data show CDR1 as SQVTM and CDR2 as ANQGSEA. CDR3 nucleotides: TGCAGCGTCCGACACCCAGAGAACACTGAAGCTTTCTTT. The encoded protein is CSVRHPENTEAFF.

This clonotype was counted between two and nine times. The rearrangement joins TRBV28 to TRBJ1-6; D uncertain. V was shortened by 6 bases and J by 8 bases, with 17 bases between the two germline ends. CDR1 is MDHEN, CDR2 SYDVKM, per germline. CDR3 size: 15 residues. The CDR3 nucleotides read TGTGCCAGCAGGGTGATGACTCCTAAGGATTCACCCCTCCACTTT. This gives the protein CASRVMTPKDSPLHF. Full variable domain (remainder filled in from reference TRBV28 and TRBJ1-6): DVKVTQSSRYLVKRTGEKVFLECVQDMDHENMFWYRQDPGLGLRLIYFSYDVKMKEKGDIPEGYSVSREKKERFSLILESASTNQTSMYLCASRVMTPKDSPLHFGNGTRLTVT.

The genes are TRBV28 and TRBJ2-5; D ambiguous. The J call may be in error: the DNA end matches TRBJ2-7 better. Per germline, CDR1 MDHEN and CDR2 SYDVKM. There are 13 residues in the CDR3. The CDR3 DNA sequence: TGTGCCAGCAGGAAGGAGTTACCTTACGAGCAGTACTTC. It yields the protein CASRKELPYEQYF.

This clonotype has a handful of counts. The chain has TRBV6-5 and TRBJ2-5; no reliable D call. The germline V gene encodes CDR1 MNHEY and CDR2 SVGAGI. The CDR3 is 15 amino acids. V was shortened by 5 bases and J by 5 bases, with 18 bases between the two germline ends. The CDR3 DNA reads TGTGCCAGCAGTCAAATAGGAACTTTAGGGGAGACCCAGTACTTC. The encoded protein is CASSQIGTLGETQYF.

The rearrangement joins TRBV7-2 to TRBJ2-3, with a possible D match to TRBD1 (6 bases). Between the trimmed V and J ends, which lost 6 bases and 0 bases, there was a span of 13 bases. Germline CDR1 and CDR2: SGHTA and FQGNSA. The length of the CDR3 is 15 residues. The CDR3: CASRGTGLSTDTQYF. The CDR3 nucleotides read TGTGCCAGCAGGGGTACAGGGCTTAGCACAGATACGCAGTATTTT.

In its sample, this clonotype was seen once. The chain carries TRBV11-2 and TRBJ1-2; 7 bases match TRBD1. The length of the CDR3 is 15 residues. The trim removed 3 bases at V and 0 bases at J, leaving 4 bases unmatched. Germline V gene data show CDR1 as SGHAT and CDR2 as FQNNGV. The CDR3 sequence is CASSFDRASNYGYTF. In nucleotides, the CDR3 is TGTGCCAGCAGCTTCGACAGGGCTTCTAACTATGGCTACACCTTC.

The J gene is TRBJ2-5, the V gene TRBV28, with TRBD2 matching over 7 bases. Germline V CDR1 and CDR2: MDHEN, SYDVKM. V was clipped by 3 bases and J by 2 bases; unmatched bases: 3. This CDR3 spans 14 amino acids. In DNA, the CDR3 is TGTGCCAGCAGTTTTATCGGGGGGCAAGAGACCCAGTACTTC. Amino acid sequence: CASSFIGGQETQYF.

The rearrangement joins TRBV5-1 to TRBJ2-7; the match to TRBD2 covers 16 bases. CDR1 and CDR2 (germline): SGHRS, YFSETQ. Trimming cost V 5 bases and J 2 bases; bases outside gene matches: 4. The CDR3 runs 16 residues. The CDR3 sequence is CASRPGTSGRAYEQYF. The CDR3 DNA follows: TGCGCCAGCAGGCCTGGGACTAGCGGGAGGGCCTACGAGCAGTACTTC.

This sequence joins TRBV24-1 and TRBJ2-3; D remains unclear. This CDR3 is 14 amino acids long. Per the germline V gene, CDR1 is KGHDR and CDR2 is SFDVKD. Trimming removed 0 bases at V and 0 bases at J, with 3 bases between. The CDR3 coding sequence is TGTGCCACCAGTGATTTGGACAGCACAGATACGCAGTATTTT. Protein sequence: CATSDLDSTDTQYF.

J is TRBJ1-2 and V is TRBV28; 7 bases align to TRBD1. Germline trimming cut 11 bases from V and 4 bases from J; bases unmatched to any gene: 7. The germline V gene encodes CDR1 MDHEN and CDR2 SYDVKM. The CDR3 spans 12 residues. In DNA form, the CDR3 reads TGTGCCGTCCACGGGACAGTCTATGGCTACACCTTC. Its protein product is CAVHGTVYGYTF.

This chain connects TRBV29-1 to TRBJ1-1, with 7 bases fitting TRBD1. Germline V CDR1 and CDR2: SQVTM, ANQGSEA. V shed 6 bases and J 1 base; nucleotides not matched to a gene: 8. This CDR3 spans 14 amino acids. The CDR3 reads CSVSMQGENTEAFF. DNA of the CDR3: TGCAGCGTGTCCATGCAGGGGGAGAACACTGAAGCTTTCTTT.